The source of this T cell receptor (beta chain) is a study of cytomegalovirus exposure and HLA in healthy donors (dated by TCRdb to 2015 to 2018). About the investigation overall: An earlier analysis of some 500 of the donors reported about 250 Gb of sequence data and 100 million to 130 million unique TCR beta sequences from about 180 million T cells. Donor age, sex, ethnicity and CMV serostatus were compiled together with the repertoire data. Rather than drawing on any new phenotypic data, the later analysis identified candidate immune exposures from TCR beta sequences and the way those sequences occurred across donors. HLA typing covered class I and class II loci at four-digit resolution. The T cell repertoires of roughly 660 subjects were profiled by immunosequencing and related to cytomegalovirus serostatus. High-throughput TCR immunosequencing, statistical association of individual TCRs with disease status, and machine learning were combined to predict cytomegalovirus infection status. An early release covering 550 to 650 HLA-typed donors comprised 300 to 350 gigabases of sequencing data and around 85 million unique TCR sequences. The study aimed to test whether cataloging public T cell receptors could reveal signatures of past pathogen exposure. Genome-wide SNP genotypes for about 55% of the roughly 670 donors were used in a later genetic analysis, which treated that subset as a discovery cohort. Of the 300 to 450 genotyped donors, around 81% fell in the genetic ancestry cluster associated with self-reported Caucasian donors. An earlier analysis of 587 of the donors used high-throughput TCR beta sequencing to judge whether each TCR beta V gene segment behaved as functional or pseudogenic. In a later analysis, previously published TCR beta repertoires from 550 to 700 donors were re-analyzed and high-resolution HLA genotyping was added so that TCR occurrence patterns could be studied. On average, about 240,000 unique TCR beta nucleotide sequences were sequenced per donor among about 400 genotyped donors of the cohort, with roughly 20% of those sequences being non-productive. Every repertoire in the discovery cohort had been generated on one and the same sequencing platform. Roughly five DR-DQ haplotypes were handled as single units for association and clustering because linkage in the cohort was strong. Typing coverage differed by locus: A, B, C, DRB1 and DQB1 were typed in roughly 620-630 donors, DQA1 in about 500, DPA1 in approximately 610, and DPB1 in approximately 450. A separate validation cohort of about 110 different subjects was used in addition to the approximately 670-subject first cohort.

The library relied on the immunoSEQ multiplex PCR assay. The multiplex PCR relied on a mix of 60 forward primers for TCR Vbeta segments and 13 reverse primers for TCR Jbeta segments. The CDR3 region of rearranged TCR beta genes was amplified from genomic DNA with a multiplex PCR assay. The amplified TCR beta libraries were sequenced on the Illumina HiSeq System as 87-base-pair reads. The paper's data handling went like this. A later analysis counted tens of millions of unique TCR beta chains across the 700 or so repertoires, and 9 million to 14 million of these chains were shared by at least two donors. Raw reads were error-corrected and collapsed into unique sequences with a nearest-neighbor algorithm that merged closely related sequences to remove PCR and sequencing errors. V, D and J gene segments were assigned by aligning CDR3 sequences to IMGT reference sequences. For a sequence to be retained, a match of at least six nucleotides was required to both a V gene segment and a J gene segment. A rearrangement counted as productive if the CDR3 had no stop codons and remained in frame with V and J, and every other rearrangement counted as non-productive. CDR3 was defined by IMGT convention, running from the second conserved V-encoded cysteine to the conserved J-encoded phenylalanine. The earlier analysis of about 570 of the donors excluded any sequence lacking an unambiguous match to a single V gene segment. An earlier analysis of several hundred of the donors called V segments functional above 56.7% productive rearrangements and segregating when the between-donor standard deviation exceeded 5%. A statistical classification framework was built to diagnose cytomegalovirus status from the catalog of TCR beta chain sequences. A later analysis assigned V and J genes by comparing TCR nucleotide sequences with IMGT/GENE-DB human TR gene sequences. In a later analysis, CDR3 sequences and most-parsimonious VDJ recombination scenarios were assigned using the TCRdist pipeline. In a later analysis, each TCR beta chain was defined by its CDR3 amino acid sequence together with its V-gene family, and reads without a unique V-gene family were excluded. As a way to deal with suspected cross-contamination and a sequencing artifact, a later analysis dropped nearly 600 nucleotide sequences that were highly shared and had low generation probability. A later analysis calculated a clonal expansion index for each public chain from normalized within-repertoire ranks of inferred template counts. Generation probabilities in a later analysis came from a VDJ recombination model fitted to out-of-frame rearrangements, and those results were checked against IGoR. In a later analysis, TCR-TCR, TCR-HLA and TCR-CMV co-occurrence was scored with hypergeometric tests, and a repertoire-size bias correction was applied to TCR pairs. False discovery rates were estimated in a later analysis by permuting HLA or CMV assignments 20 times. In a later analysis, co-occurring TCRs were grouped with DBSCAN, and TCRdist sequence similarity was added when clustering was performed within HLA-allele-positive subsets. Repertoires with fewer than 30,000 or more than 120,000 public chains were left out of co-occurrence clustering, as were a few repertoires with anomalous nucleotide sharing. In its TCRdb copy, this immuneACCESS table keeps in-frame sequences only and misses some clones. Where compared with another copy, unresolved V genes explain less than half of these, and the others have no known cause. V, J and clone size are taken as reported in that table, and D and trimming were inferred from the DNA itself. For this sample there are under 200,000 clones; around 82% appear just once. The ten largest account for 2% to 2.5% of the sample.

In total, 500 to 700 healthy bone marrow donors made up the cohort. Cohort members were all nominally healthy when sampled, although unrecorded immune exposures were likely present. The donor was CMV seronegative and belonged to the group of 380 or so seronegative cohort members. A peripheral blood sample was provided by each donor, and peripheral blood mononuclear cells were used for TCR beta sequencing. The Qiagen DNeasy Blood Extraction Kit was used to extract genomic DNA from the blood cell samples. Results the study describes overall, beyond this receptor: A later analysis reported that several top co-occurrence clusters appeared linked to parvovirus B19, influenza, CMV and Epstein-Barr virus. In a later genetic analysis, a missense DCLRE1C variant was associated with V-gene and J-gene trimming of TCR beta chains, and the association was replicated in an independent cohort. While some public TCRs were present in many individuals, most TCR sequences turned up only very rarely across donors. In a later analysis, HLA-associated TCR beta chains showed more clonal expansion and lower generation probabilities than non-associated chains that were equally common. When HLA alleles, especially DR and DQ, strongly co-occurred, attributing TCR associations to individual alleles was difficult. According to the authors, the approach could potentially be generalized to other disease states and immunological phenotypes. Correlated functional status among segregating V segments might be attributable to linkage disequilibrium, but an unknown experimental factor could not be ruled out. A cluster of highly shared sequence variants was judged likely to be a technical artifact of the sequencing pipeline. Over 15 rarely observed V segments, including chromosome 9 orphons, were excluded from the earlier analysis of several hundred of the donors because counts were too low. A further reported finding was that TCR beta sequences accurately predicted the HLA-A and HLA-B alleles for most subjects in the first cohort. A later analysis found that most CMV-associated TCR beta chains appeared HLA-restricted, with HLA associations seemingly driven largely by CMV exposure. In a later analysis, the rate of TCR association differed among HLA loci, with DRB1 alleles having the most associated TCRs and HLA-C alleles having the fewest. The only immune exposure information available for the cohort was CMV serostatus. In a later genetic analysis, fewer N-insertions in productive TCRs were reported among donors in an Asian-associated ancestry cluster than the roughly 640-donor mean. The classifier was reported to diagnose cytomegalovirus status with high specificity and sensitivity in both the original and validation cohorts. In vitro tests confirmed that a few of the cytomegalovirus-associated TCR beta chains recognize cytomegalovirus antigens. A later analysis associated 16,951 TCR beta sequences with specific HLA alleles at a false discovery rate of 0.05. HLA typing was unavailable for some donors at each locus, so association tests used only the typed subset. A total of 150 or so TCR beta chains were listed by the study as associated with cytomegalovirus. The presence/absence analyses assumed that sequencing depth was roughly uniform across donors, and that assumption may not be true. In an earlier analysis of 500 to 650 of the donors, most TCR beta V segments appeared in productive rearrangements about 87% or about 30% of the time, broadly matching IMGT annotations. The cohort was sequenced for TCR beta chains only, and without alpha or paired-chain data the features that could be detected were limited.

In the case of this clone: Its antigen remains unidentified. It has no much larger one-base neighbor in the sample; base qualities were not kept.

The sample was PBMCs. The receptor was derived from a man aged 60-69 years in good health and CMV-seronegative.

The CDR3 in this case is CASSYFGEYGYTF. The DNA reads as follows: TGTGCCAGCAGTTACTTTGGGGAGTATGGCTACACCTTC. The V gene is TRBV6-5 and the J gene is TRBJ1-2; there is no confident call for the D gene. The CDR3 numbers 13 residues from cysteine through phenylalanine. The CDR3 DNA has 39 bases and is translated from base 1. According to the germline V gene, CDR1 reads MNHEY and CDR2 reads SVGAGI. Trimming costs V 1 base and J 5 bases, and their ends lie 8 bases apart.